This T cell receptor (beta chain) was sequenced during a study of T-cell reconstitution after alpha-beta-depleted transplantation in children. Unique molecular identifiers were incorporated during preparation of the TCRbeta library. TCRdb ran MiXCR on the PCR reads and lists one entry per CDR3 protein. Of 200,000 to 250,000 distinct CDR3 sequences in the sample, 6.5% to 9% are singletons; the top ten hold 6% to 7%. Comment on this clonotype: Antigen specificity is unknown. One junction end disagrees with the germline gene, perhaps due to a read error.

Study-level results: Several hundred graft clones that had expanded were reportedly the source of alpha-beta T cells about two months after transplant. Newly produced T cells mostly accounted for T-cell counts and diversity one year post-transplant. Recipient T cells and thymic progenitors that survived were the source of the high TCRbeta diversity seen at day 60 in some patients.

The CDR3 loop spans 13 amino acids. The germline gives CDR1 SGHDN, CDR2 FVKESK. The receptor comes from a male patient younger than 18 who had a stem cell transplant for acute lymphoblastic leukemia, so the T cells may come from the graft donor. This specimen consisted of PBMCs, mostly from graft donor cells, obtained 180 days after TCRalphabeta/CD19-depleted stem cell transplant. This rearrangement joins TRBV14 to TRBJ2-7; no definite D call. The CDR3 DNA reads as TGTGCCAGCAGCCAAGAGTTAGCAGGCGAGCAGTGCTTC. Its protein is CASSQELAGEQCF. The variable domain in full, completed from reference TRBV14 and TRBJ2-7, reads EAGVTQFPSHSVIEKGQTVTLRCDPISGHDNLYWYRRVMGKEIKFLLHFVKESKQDESGMPNNRFLAERTGGTYSTLKVQPAELEDSGVYFCASSQELAGEQCFGPGTRLTVT.